The rows below give T cell receptor beta chains drawn from one sample of a study of cytomegalovirus exposure and HLA in healthy donors. Sequencing was performed with immunoSEQ multiplex PCR; in TCRdb, only in-frame clones are kept and a portion is missing. The sample holds around 130,000 clones. The sample consisted of PBMCs. The receptors originated from a woman in her thirties or forties in good health and CMV-seronegative. Each CDR3 is given with its conserved first and last residue. D genes are given only for firm matches.

>TRBV11-2|TRBD1|TRBJ2-3|14
CASSSRGLGDTQYF
TGTGCCAGCAGCTCCAGGGGGCTCGGAGATACGCAGTATTTT
>TRBV6-1|NA|TRBJ2-5|14
CASSVRGFQETQYF
TGTGCCAGCAGTGTGAGGGGGTTTCAAGAGACCCAGTACTTC
>TRBV6-5|TRBD1|TRBJ2-7|15
CASSRPGQGSSEQYF
TGTGCCAGCAGTCGGCCGGGACAGGGGTCGTCGGAGCAGTACTTC
>TRBV5-1|NA|TRBJ2-7|14
CASSLDSGPYEQYF
TGCGCCAGCAGCTTGGACTCCGGTCCCTACGAGCAGTACTTC
>TRBV7-9|NA|TRBJ1-3|15
CASSSTVSTGNTIYF
TGTGCCAGCAGCTCCACAGTCTCTACTGGAAACACCATATATTTT
>TRBV7-2|NA|TRBJ1-1|11
CASSSVVEAFF
TGTGCCAGCAGCTCGGTTGTAGAAGCTTTCTTT
>TRBV6-5|TRBD1|TRBJ1-6|15
CASSPGQGSGSPLHF
TGTGCCAGCAGTCCAGGACAGGGGTCGGGGTCACCCCTCCACTTT
>TRBV28|NA|TRBJ1-3|14
CASITGGSGNTIYF
TGTGCCAGCATAACCGGGGGCTCTGGAAACACCATATATTTT
>TRBV18|NA|TRBJ2-3|13
CASSPLQADTQYF
TGTGCCAGCTCACCACTGCAGGCAGATACGCAGTATTTT
>TRBV5-1|TRBD2|TRBJ2-5|15
CASSLSAGDEETQYF
TGCGCCAGCAGCTTGTCCGCGGGGGATGAAGAGACCCAGTACTTC
>TRBV7-9|TRBD2|TRBJ2-3|17
CASSSWTSGGFTDTQYF
TGTGCCAGCAGCAGCTGGACTAGCGGGGGGTTCACAGATACGCAGTATTTT
>TRBV5-1|NA|TRBJ2-3|13
CASSLAYSDTQYF
TGCGCCAGCAGCTTGGCCTATTCAGATACGCAGTATTTT
>TRBV4-3|NA|TRBJ1-1|16
CASSQGRAPLNTEAFF
TGCGCCAGCAGCCAGGGGAGGGCACCCTTGAACACTGAAGCTTTCTTT
>TRBV7-6|NA|TRBJ1-1|17
CASSQPYRARGDTEAFF
TGTGCCAGCAGCCAGCCCTACAGGGCGCGAGGGGACACTGAAGCTTTCTTT
>TRBV19|TRBD2|TRBJ2-3|15
CASSSATSGKEAQYF
TGTGCCAGTAGCTCGGCGACTAGCGGCAAGGAGGCGCAGTATTTT
>TRBV19|TRBD1|TRBJ1-5|15
CASSITGQGNQPQHF
TGTGCCAGTAGTATCACGGGACAGGGTAATCAGCCCCAGCATTTT
>TRBV5-1|NA|TRBJ2-5|12
CASSLQRETQYF
TGCGCCAGCAGCTTGCAACGGGAGACCCAGTACTTC
>TRBV29-1|NA|TRBJ2-5|12
CSVGTKGETQYF
TGCAGCGTGGGGACAAAAGGGGAGACCCAGTACTTC
>TRBV6-1|TRBD2|TRBJ2-5|14
CASSERLAEETQYF
TGTGCCAGCAGTGAACGGCTAGCGGAAGAGACCCAGTACTTC
>TRBV6-1|NA|TRBJ2-1|13
CASREGSYNEQFF
TGTGCCAGCAGGGAGGGCTCCTACAATGAGCAGTTCTTC
>TRBV5-6|NA|TRBJ2-7|14
CASSLDGGRGEQYF
TGTGCCAGCAGCTTGGACGGTGGCAGGGGCGAGCAGTACTTC
>TRBV27|TRBD2|TRBJ2-2|15
CASRVAGLGHGELFF
TGTGCCAGCAGGGTAGCGGGGTTGGGTCACGGGGAGCTGTTTTTT
>TRBV7-2|TRBD1|TRBJ1-2|15
CASSGTGTVDYGYTF
TGTGCCAGCAGCGGGACAGGGACTGTTGACTATGGCTACACCTTC
>TRBV25-1|NA|TRBJ2-7|12
CASTPSGEKQYF
TGTGCCAGCACTCCTTCAGGGGAAAAGCAGTACTTC
>TRBV4-1|TRBD2|TRBJ2-7|15
CASSRLAGPTYEQYF
TGCGCCAGCAGCCGCCTAGCGGGGCCTACCTACGAGCAGTACTTC
>TRBV18|TRBD2|TRBJ2-3|15
CASSPTASGGDTQYF
TGTGCCAGCTCACCAACCGCTAGCGGGGGAGATACGCAGTATTTT
>TRBV2|TRBD2|TRBJ2-1|16
CASSPYIAGAHNEQFF
TGTGCCAGCAGCCCGTATATAGCGGGGGCCCACAATGAGCAGTTCTTC
>TRBV28|NA|TRBJ2-1|14
CASSRGNFQDEQFF
TGTGCCAGCAGTCGCGGCAACTTCCAAGATGAGCAGTTCTTC
>TRBV6-5|NA|TRBJ1-5|13
CASSDNRDQPQHF
TGTGCCAGCAGTGATAACAGAGATCAGCCCCAGCATTTT
>TRBV5-1|NA|TRBJ1-4|14
CASSEGRDNEKLFF
TGCGCCAGCAGCGAAGGACGGGATAATGAAAAACTGTTTTTT
>TRBV7-3|NA|TRBJ1-1|14
CASSSDPTGSEAFF
TGTGCCAGCAGCTCCGACCCAACAGGGTCTGAAGCTTTCTTT
>TRBV9|NA|TRBJ2-7|16
CASSVAGGGGIYEQYF
TGTGCCAGCAGCGTAGCTGGGGGGGGCGGAATCTACGAGCAGTACTTC
>TRBV28|NA|TRBJ1-5|16
CASSSHGRGVGQPQHF
TGTGCCAGCAGCTCCCACGGCAGGGGAGTAGGGCAGCCCCAGCATTTT
>TRBV11-3|NA|TRBJ1-1|14
CASSSMPRGTEAFF
TGTGCCAGCAGCTCGATGCCCAGGGGAACTGAAGCTTTCTTT
>TRBV7-2|TRBD1|TRBJ2-1|14
CASSSGQVKGEQFF
TGTGCCAGCAGCTCTGGACAGGTCAAAGGTGAGCAGTTCTTC
>TRBV6-5|NA|TRBJ1-3|16
CASSYNDRISGNTIYF
TGTGCCAGCAGTTACAACGACAGGATCTCTGGAAACACCATATATTTT
>TRBV10-1|TRBD1|TRBJ1-1|14
CASSRDRSNTEAFF
TGCGCCAGCAGCCGGGACAGGTCGAACACTGAAGCTTTCTTT
>TRBV6-1|NA|TRBJ1-1|15
CASISPLQGNTEAFF
TGTGCCAGCATTTCCCCCCTCCAGGGAAACACTGAAGCTTTCTTT
>TRBV7-6|NA|TRBJ1-1|13
CASSRNRDTEAFF
TGTGCCAGCAGTCGAAACAGGGACACTGAAGCTTTCTTT
>TRBV9|TRBD2|TRBJ2-3|14
CASSPGGATDTQYF
TGTGCCAGCAGCCCCGGGGGGGCCACAGATACGCAGTATTTT
>TRBV10-3|NA|TRBJ1-5|14
CAISEAGLIKPQHF
TGTGCCATCAGTGAAGCAGGGTTGATCAAGCCCCAGCATTTT
>TRBV6-5|TRBD1|TRBJ1-2|15
CASSYAQGAGYGHTF
TGTGCCAGCAGTTACGCCCAGGGGGCAGGCTATGGCCACACCTTC